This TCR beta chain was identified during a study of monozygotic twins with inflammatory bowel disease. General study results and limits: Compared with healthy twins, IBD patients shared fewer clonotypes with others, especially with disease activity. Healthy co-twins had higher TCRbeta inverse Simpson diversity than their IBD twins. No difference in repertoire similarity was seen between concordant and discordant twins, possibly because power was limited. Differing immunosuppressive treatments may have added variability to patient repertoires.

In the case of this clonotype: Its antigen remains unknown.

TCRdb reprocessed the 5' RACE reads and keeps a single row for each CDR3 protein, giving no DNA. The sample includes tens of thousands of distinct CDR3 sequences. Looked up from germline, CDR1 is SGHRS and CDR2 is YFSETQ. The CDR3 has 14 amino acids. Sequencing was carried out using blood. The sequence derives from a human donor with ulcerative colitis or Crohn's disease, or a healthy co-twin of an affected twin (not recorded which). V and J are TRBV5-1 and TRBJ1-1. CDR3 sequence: CASSDQGSYTEAFF.